The subject of this entry is one TCR beta chain. Libraries were prepared by immunoSEQ multiplex PCR; TCRdb keeps only in-frame clonotypes and omits some of them. This sample has about 19,000 clones, with about nine tenths found just once. This record comes from a study of lymphopenia after photon versus proton radiotherapy. V was cut by 3 bases and J by 4 bases, with 3 bases left in between. Looked up from germline, CDR1 is KGHSH and CDR2 is LQKENI. There are 12 residues in the CDR3. The V call is TRBV18, the J call TRBJ2-2; D remains unclear. The sample in question was peripheral blood, obtained from a patient treated with photon-based radiotherapy. The TCR comes from a man in his fifties or sixties with pancreatic cancer. In nucleotides, the CDR3 is TGTGCCAGCTCACCTAGCACCGGGGAGCTGTTTTTT. Amino acid sequence: CASSPSTGELFF.